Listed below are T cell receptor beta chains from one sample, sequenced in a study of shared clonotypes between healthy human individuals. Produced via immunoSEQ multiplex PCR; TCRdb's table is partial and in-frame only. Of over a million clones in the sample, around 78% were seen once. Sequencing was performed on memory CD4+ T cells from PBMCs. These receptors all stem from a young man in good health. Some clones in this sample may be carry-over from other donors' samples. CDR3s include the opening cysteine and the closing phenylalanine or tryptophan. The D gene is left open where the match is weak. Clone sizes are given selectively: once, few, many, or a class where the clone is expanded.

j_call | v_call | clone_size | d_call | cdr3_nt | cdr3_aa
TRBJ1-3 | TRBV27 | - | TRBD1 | TGTGCCAGCAGTTCTCGACAGGGGGCCACTGGAAACACCATATATTTT | CASSSRQGATGNTIYF
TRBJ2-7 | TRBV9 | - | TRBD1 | TGTGCCAGCAGCGTAGCAGGGACAGGGGTAAACGAGCAGTACTTC | CASSVAGTGVNEQYF
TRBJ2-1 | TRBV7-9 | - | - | TGTGCCAGCAGCCCTTACAAGGAATCTGAGCAGTTCTTC | CASSPYKESEQFF
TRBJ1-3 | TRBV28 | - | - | TGTGCCAGCAACCAGAGGGGAAACACCATATATTTT | CASNQRGNTIYF
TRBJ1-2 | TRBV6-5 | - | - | TGTGCCAGCTCCCCCCAGGCTGGCGCTCTCTATGGCTACACCTTC | CASSPQAGALYGYTF
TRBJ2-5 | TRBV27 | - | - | TGTGCCAGCAGTCTCTTTCGACTTTACCAAGAGACCCAGTACTTC | CASSLFRLYQETQYF
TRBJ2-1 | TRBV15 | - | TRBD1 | TGTGCCACCAGCAGGGGTCCGGGGACAGGGGGCTACAATGAGCAGTTCTTC | CATSRGPGTGGYNEQFF
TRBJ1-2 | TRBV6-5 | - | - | TGTGCCAGCAGTTACCAGGACAGTATCTATGGCTACACCTTC | CASSYQDSIYGYTF
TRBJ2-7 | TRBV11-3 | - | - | TGTGCCAGCAGCTTAGAACAGGGCGGACCCTACGAGCAGTACTTC | CASSLEQGGPYEQYF
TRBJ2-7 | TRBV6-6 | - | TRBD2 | TGTGCCAGCAGTTTGGGACTAGTAAGCTACGAGCAGTACTTC | CASSLGLVSYEQYF
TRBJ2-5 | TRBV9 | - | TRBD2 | TGTGCCAGCACTCGACTAGCGGGAGGGCAAGAGACCCAGTACTTC | CASTRLAGGQETQYF
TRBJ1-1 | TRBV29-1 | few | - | TGCAGCGTTGACAAGGGACTCCCTGAAGCTTTCTTT | CSVDKGLPEAFF
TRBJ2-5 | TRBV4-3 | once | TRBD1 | TGCGCCAGCAGCCGGAACAGGGGGCTCCAAGAGACCCAGTACTTC | CASSRNRGLQETQYF
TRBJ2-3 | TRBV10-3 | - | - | TGTGCCGCCCGGACTGGATCCCCCACAGATACGCAGTATTTT | CAARTGSPTDTQYF
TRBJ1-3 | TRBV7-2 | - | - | TGTGCCAGCAGTATAGGGGTATCCGGAAACACCATATATTTT | CASSIGVSGNTIYF
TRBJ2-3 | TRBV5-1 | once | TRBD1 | TGCGCCAGCAGCGTACAGGACAGGGTCACAGATACGCAGTATTTT | CASSVQDRVTDTQYF
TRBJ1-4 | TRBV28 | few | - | TGTGCCAGCAGGGGGATTCCAACAGGTGTACGATCGGGAAAACTGTTTTTT | CASRGIPTGVRSGKLFF
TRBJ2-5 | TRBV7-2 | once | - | TGTGCCAGCTTACCGGGACCTCCAGAGACCCAGTACTTC | CASLPGPPETQYF
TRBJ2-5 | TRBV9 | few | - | TGTGCCAGCAGCCCCCGAGGGTCCCAAGAGACCCAGTACTTC | CASSPRGSQETQYF
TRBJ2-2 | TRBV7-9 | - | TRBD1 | TGTGCCAGCAGCTCAGGGACAGGGGGCTTCGGGGAGCTGTTTTTT | CASSSGTGGFGELFF
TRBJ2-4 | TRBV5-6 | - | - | TGTGCCAGCAGCTTGGTGGGGGTTAGGGGCAAAAACATTCAGTACTTC | CASSLVGVRGKNIQYF
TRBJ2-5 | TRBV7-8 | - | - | TGTGCCAGCAGCGGAGGACAGCAAGAGACCCAGTACTTC | CASSGGQQETQYF
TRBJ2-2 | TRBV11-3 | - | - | TGTGCCAGCAGCCGGACGAGGGAAGGCGGGGAGCTGTTTTTT | CASSRTREGGELFF
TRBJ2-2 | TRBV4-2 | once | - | TGTGCCAGCAGCCACAACCCGGGACTCGGCGGCGGGGAGCTGTTTTTT | CASSHNPGLGGGELFF
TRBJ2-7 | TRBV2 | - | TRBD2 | TGTGCCAGCAGTGTCGGGGGGGTAAGGACCTACGAGCAGTACTTC | CASSVGGVRTYEQYF
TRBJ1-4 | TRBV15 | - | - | TGTGCCACCAGCAGTGGACGAAGGGAAGATGAAAAACTGTTTTTT | CATSSGRREDEKLFF
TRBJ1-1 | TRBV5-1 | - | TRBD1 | TGCGCCAGCAGCTTGAGTTTACAGGGGGCAGGGAACACTGAAGCTTTCTTT | CASSLSLQGAGNTEAFF
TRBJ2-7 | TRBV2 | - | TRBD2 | TGTGCCAGCAGTTTCCTAGCGGGAGGGCCACGGGAGCAGTACTTC | CASSFLAGGPREQYF
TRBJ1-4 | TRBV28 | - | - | TGTGCCAGCAGCAATACTAATGAAAAACTGTTTTTT | CASSNTNEKLFF
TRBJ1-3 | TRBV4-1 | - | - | TGCGCCAGCAGTCTTACCGGTCCTGGAAACACCATATATTTT | CASSLTGPGNTIYF
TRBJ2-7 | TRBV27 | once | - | TGTGCCAGCAGTTTAGAGGGACTTGGGACCACGGATTACGAGCAGTACTTC | CASSLEGLGTTDYEQYF
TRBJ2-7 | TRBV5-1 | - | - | TGCGCCAGCAGCGCTTCCGGGCCTAGCTACGAGCAGTACTTC | CASSASGPSYEQYF
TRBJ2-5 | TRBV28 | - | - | TGTGCCAGCAGTTTTGGTTCAAGCTTCCAAGAGACCCAGTACTTC | CASSFGSSFQETQYF
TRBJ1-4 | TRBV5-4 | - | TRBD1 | TGTGCCAGCAGCACGGGACAGGGGAATGAAAAACTGTTTTTT | CASSTGQGNEKLFF
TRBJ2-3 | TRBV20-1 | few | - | TGCAGTGCCAAGACTGCAGATACGCAGTATTTT | CSAKTADTQYF
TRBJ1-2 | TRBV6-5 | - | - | TGTGCCAGCAGTTCGGAAAAAGTGGGCTATGGCTACACCTTC | CASSSEKVGYGYTF
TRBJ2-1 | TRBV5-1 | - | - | TGCGCCAGCAGCCCGGGGACTGTCCGCGAGCAGTTCTTC | CASSPGTVREQFF
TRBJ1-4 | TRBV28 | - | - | TGTGCCAGCAGTTCGACATACACAACTAATGAAAAACTGTTTTTT | CASSSTYTTNEKLFF
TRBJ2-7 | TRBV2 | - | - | TGTGCCAGCAGGGCGGACACCAACTACGAGCAGTACTTC | CASRADTNYEQYF
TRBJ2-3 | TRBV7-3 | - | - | TGTGCCAGCGGAAGGGACTTATCAGATACGCAGTATTTT | CASGRDLSDTQYF
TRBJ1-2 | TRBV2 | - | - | TGTGCCAGCAGTGACCAGGGGATCTATGGCTACACCTTC | CASSDQGIYGYTF
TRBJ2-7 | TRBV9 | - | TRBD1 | TGTGCCAGCAGCAGACAGGGTGGTGGCGAGCAGTACTTC | CASSRQGGGEQYF
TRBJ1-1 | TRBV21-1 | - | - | TGTGCCAGCAGCAAAGCCAGACAGGGTCGGAACACTGAAGCTTTCTTT | CASSKARQGRNTEAFF
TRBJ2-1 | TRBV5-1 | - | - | TGCGCCAGCAAGGAGGGAGGGGGCTACAATGAGCAGTTCTTC | CASKEGGGYNEQFF
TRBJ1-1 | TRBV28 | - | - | TGTGCCAGCAGTCCCCGGGCCACTGAAGCTTTCTTT | CASSPRATEAFF
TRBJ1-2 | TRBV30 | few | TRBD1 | TGTGCCTGGGACAGGGGGGGCTATGGCTACACCTTC | CAWDRGGYGYTF
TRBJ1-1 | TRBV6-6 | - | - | TGTGCCAGCAGGAATTTAGTGACTGAAGCTTTCTTT | CASRNLVTEAFF
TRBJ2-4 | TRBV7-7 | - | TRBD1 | TGTGCCAGCAGTGGTACCGGGACAGAGGTTCAGTACTTC | CASSGTGTEVQYF
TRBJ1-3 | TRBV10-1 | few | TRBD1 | TGCGCCAGCGGACAGGACGGTGGAAACACCATATATTTT | CASGQDGGNTIYF
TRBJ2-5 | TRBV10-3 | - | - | TGTGCCTCGCAAGTGGAAGCGGGTTTAAGTGAGACCCAGTACTTC | CASQVEAGLSETQYF
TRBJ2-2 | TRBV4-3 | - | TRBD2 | TGCGCCAGCAGCCTAGCGGGAAACACCGGGGAGCTGTTTTTT | CASSLAGNTGELFF
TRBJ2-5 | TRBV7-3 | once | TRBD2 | TGTGCCAGCAGCCGACTAGCGGAAGAGACCCAGTACTTC | CASSRLAEETQYF
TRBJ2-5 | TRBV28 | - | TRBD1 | TGTGCCAGCAGTTTAAAGGGACAGGCAATAGAGACCCAGTACTTC | CASSLKGQAIETQYF
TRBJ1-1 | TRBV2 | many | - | TGTGCCAGCAGTACTACAGGGCGCCCTGAAGCTTTCTTT | CASSTTGRPEAFF
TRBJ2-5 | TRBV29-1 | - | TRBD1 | TGCAGCGAACGGACAGGGGGTCAAGAGACCCAGTACTTC | CSERTGGQETQYF